This T cell receptor (beta chain) emerged from a study of blood T cell repertoires in COVID-19. The overall study: Acute and convalescent COVID-19 specimens originated in the United States, Italy and Spain. From T cells, B-cell-depleted T cells, or PBMCs came the material, which was cDNA or gDNA.

Per the authors' pipeline: For nucleated cells, counts were estimated from reference gene primer amplification. The assay was immunoSEQ multiplex PCR, and TCRdb's table has in-frame clones only and misses some. The V and J calls and clone size are taken from that table; D and trimming were inferred from the DNA. The sample has roughly 290,000 clones, over 75% seen once; the top ten hold 6.5% to 9.5%. V lost 5 bases and J lost 8; bases outside the gene matches: 9. The CDR3 loop spans 15 amino acids. Germline V gives CDR1 SEHNR, CDR2 FQNEAQ (reference sequence). This chain links TRBV7-9 with TRBJ1-6, with 7 bases matching TRBD1. The receptor's source is a woman between 45 and 60 years old who had recovered from COVID-19. Material: peripheral blood. CDR3 bases: TGTGCCAGCAGCCCAGGGGCACAGGGGTATTCACCCCTCCACTTT. Residues: CASSPGAQGYSPLHF. Full variable domain (remainder filled in from reference TRBV7-9 and TRBJ1-6): DTGVSQNPRHKITKRGQNVTFRCDPISEHNRLYWYRQTLGQGPEFLTYFQNEAQLEKSRLLSDRFSAERPKGSFSTLEIQRTEQGDSAMYLCASSPGAQGYSPLHFGNGTRLTVT.